This TCR beta chain was captured by sequencing in a study of shared clonotypes between healthy human individuals (dated by TCRdb to 2018 to 2020). Looking at the study overall: A few men and two women, aged 18 to 49 years, made up the cohort. To increase sequencing depth and limit assay-specific biases, TCR repertoire library preparation and sequencing were carried out by different laboratories using diverse techniques. Per donor, leukapheresis produced somewhere between about 0.94 and 10 billion PBMCs. Per donor, three plates each were used for CD4 naive and CD4 memory, two for CD8 naive, and one for CD8 memory. Blood TCR repertoires of several healthy adults were deeply sequenced to estimate repertoire size and the extent of clonotype sharing between individuals.

The research as a whole found: The genetic and exposure-history diversity represented was limited by the small number of donors. Compared with non-shared clonotypes, clonotypes shared by all four sorted-subset donors had higher generation probabilities. Pairwise subsampling indicated that sequencing depth was expected to affect the degree of clonotype sharing among donors. Naive subsets generally had larger estimated clonotype richness than memory subsets did. Sampling was restricted to blood, and TCR repertoires in tissues likely differ from the TCR repertoires found in blood. About 5% of naive CD4, around 3.5% of naive CD8, around 2.3% of memory CD4, and 0.35% to 0.5% of memory CD8 clonotypes were shared across several donors. Even with the large sequencing depth, rarefaction of the sorted-subset datasets indicated that sequencing was incomplete.

Using the deep immunoSEQ assay, multiplex PCR amplified TCR CDR3 regions from genomic DNA. Extracted genomic DNA from each cell subset was distributed evenly across all wells of several immunoSEQ 96-well plates, and each plate was treated as a replicate. For sorted subsets, roughly 200 ng of genomic DNA, equivalent to some 30,000 T cell genomes, went into each replicate PCR. The purified libraries were quantified using a Qubit 3.0 fluorometer, sized with a Bioanalyzer 2100, and then quantified again using the KAPA Library Quantification kit. Every immunoSEQ 96-well plate was sequenced on a separate single-read 150-cycle Illumina NextSeq 550 flow cell. The authors processed their data as follows. Because the immunoSEQ output included only junctional sequences and no quality scores, the filtering could not be the same as the filtering used for full-length reads. Sequences were annotated with PyIR, a Python wrapper for IgBLAST v1.9, and V/J genes and CDR3 were assigned using IMGT germline references. Reads were removed for weak V/J assignments (E-value above 1e-6), missing CDR3, stop codons, out-of-frame junctions, or ambiguous translated residues. A V3J clonotype was defined by an identical inferred V gene, J gene, and CDR3 amino acid sequence. Percentage overlap between repertoires was computed as shared unique clonotypes divided by the size of the smaller repertoire. Repertoire richness was assessed with RTK rarefaction, the Chao1 estimator, and Recon v2.1 estimates of unobserved clonotypes. OLGA was used to compute generation probabilities for all TCRbeta clonotypes that the gDNA method yielded from a few donors. TCRdb stores this immuneACCESS table with in-frame sequences only. Part of the clones is absent; in the studies checked, under half of the shortfall reflects unresolved V genes, and no reason is known for the rest. D and trimming come from the DNA, and the V and J calls and clone size come from that table. This sample has 2,500,000 or so clones in its table, and roughly 93% of those were observed once. The ten largest clones take up 0.36% of the sample.

Concerning this clone itself: Its specific antigen is unknown. No qualities accompany the bases; no much larger clone lies one base away.

Donors were healthy HIV-negative adults with no recently reported acute infections or vaccinations. Every donor was a Caucasian adult living in Nashville, Tennessee, USA. Magnetic negative selection was used to enrich CD4+ T cells, after which naive cells were positively selected on CD45RA and the negative fraction became the memory subset. Blood was collected by leukapheresis, and PBMCs were isolated by Ficoll-Histopaque density gradient centrifugation and then cryopreserved in liquid nitrogen vapor phase. Analytical flow cytometry was used to check the purity and quantity of each magnetically sorted T cell population. From each sorted fraction, genomic DNA was isolated and quantified by UV absorbance on a Nanodrop 2000c. The CDR3, from cysteine to phenylalanine, totals 12 residues. Only the CDR3 region is kept as DNA, spanning 36 bases read in frame from base 1. CDR1 MNHNY and CDR2 SVGAGI were looked up in the germline V gene (reference sequence). At the junction V is shortened by 4 bases and J by 7 bases, with 11 bases in between.

The sample was naive CD4+ T cells from PBMCs. In the paper's terms, the cell subset or site label means: CD45RA+ positively selected. The V gene is TRBV6-6 and the J gene is TRBJ2-7; too little of a D gene remains to name it. This TCR came from a man between 18 and 29 years old in good health. Some clones in this sample may be carry-over from other donors' samples. DNA sequence: TGTGCCAGCAGTTCTACCTCCGGGGAGCAGTACTTC. It specifies CASSSTSGEQYF.